What follows is one T cell receptor beta chain and its context. What it binds is unknown. The data were produced by immunoSEQ multiplex PCR, yet TCRdb's version contains in-frame clones alone and is incomplete. The table has some 500,000 clones, about 88% seen once. This record comes from a study of Ad26.COV2.S vaccination and SARS-CoV-2 variants. Study findings and constraints: The TCR-based breadth and depth measures might underestimate overall T cell responses.

The CDR3 extends over 15 amino acids. Trimming removed 1 base from V and 0 bases from J, with 7 bases in between. Germline CDR1 is PRHDT and CDR2 is FYEKMQ (reference sequence). Treatment denoted: some 20 received Ad26.COV2.S at low or high dose, single or two shots; 5 received placebo; per-sample allocation not given. Following the first vaccine or placebo injection, samples were taken on day 63. The rearrangement uses TRBV13 and TRBJ2-1; D assignment may be TRBD1 or TRBD2 (5 bases each). This sample comprised peripheral blood, obtained in a trial of Ad26.COV2.S vaccine versus placebo. The sequence was collected from a person between 18 and 65 years old who received the Ad26.COV2.S COVID-19 vaccine or a placebo. CDR3 in DNA: TGTGCCAGCAGCTTAGAGGGGAGCTCCTACAATGAGCAGTTCTTC. Residues: CASSLEGSSYNEQFF.